The TCR beta chain described here comes from a study of T cell repertoires in cytomegalovirus infection (dated by TCRdb to the late 2010s). Notes on the research overall: Donor HLA type was relevant to the analysis, because carriage of CMV infection together with the matching HLA type was indicated by public TCR beta signatures. The paper as a whole reports these results and caveats: In both this cohort and an independent approximately 370-donor cohort, the cumulative frequency of public TCR beta family members distinguished carriers of CMV infection plus the relevant HLA type. The ex vivo response was dominated by HLA-C-restricted CMV-specific TCR beta clonotypes, and the single most frequent clonotype in two of eight donors was supplied by these HLA-C-restricted clonotypes.

The instrument given in TCRdb is Illumina HiSeq 1500. The raw public data were reprocessed by TCRdb itself: fastp quality trimming at Q25, MiXCR clonotype calling, in-frame beta chains only. Rows matching on CDR3 protein sequence are summarized as one entry with the most common DNA and genes. For this sample there are about 76,000 distinct CDR3 sequences; 3.7% appear just once. The ten top clones hold 3.5% to 6% of the sample. Taken from cysteine to phenylalanine, the CDR3 has 14 residues. The only DNA kept is the CDR3, 42 bases in frame from the first base. Relative to germline, V is missing 6 bases and J is missing 4 bases, with 9 bases of the junction outside any gene match. Via the germline V gene, CDR1 is SGHTA and CDR2 FQGNSA. The table lists this clonotype with many counts. Its antigen is unknown. No much larger clone exists at a distance of one base, and base qualities are not known.

This clonotype was sampled from a human donor in good health (CMV status not recorded). Some clones in this sample may be carry-over from other donors' samples. Sequencing was done on a sample of PBMCs. The V and J genes are TRBV7-2 and TRBJ2-7, and TRBD1 aligns with 7 junction nucleotides. The nucleotide sequence is given as TGTGCCAGCAGACCACCGACAGGGCTGTACGAGCAGTACTTC. Its coded protein is CASRPPTGLYEQYF.